This is a list of T cell receptor beta chains from one sample in a study of T cell clones after liver transplantation. TCRdb keeps only in-frame clones here, not all; method: immunoSEQ multiplex PCR. The sample consists of 95,000 to 110,000 clones, about 86% of them appearing once. This material consisted of CD4+ T cells from blood, taken about 50 months after liver transplant. The receptors derive from a human patient who received a liver transplant. A subset of T cells may come from the graft donor. The CDR3 runs from the conserved cysteine through the conserved F or W. D genes are given only for firm matches. Only part of the rows carry a size: once, few, many, or a class if the clone is expanded.

TRBJ2-5	14	-	TRBV21-1	-	TGTGCCAGCAGCCACGCTGGGGCTATCCAGACCCAGTACTTC	CASSHAGAIQTQYF
TRBJ1-1	14	-	TRBV19	TRBD1	TGTGCCACCCTCCCCCGGGCAGGGGGCACTGAAGCTTTCTTT	CATLPRAGGTEAFF
TRBJ1-2	19	many	TRBV18	TRBD1	TGTGCCAGCTCACCTATCGACGGGACAGGGGGCGTGTTCAACTATGGCTACACCTTC	CASSPIDGTGGVFNYGYTF
TRBJ2-1	13	-	TRBV7-2	-	TGTGCCAGCAGCTTCGGCCGGGGGTATGAGCAGTTCTTC	CASSFGRGYEQFF
TRBJ1-4	17	few	TRBV4-2	-	TGTGCCAGCAGCCACCCCCTGGGAGGGGCAACTAATGAAAAACTGTTTTTT	CASSHPLGGATNEKLFF
TRBJ2-5	12	-	TRBV7-7	-	TGTGCCAGCAGCTTAAGTGGAGAGACCCAGTACTTC	CASSLSGETQYF
TRBJ1-2	16	-	TRBV5-1	TRBD1	TGCGCCAGCAGCCCGAGACAGGGGCCCCCGAACTATGGCTACACCTTC	CASSPRQGPPNYGYTF
TRBJ2-2	15	-	TRBV7-8	TRBD1	TGTGCCAGCAGCTCGGGACAGGGTAGAACCGGGGAGCTGTTTTTT	CASSSGQGRTGELFF
TRBJ1-3	14	few	TRBV5-1	-	TGCGCCAGCAGCTCCGATGGACGTGGAAACACCATATATTTT	CASSSDGRGNTIYF
TRBJ2-5	13	-	TRBV2	TRBD2	TGTGCCAGCAGTGTTTTAGCGGGAGAGACCCAGTACTTC	CASSVLAGETQYF
TRBJ1-3	14	-	TRBV28	-	TGTGCCAGCAGTCTAGCGATCCCTGGAAACACCATATATTTT	CASSLAIPGNTIYF
TRBJ2-1	16	few	TRBV4-1	-	TGCGCCAGCAGCCAGAGGTGGGAGGACCAATACAATGAGCAGTTCTTC	CASSQRWEDQYNEQFF
TRBJ2-7	14	-	TRBV25-1	TRBD1	TGTGCCAGCCGTAGCCGGGACAGCGACTACGAGCAGTACTTC	CASRSRDSDYEQYF
TRBJ1-2	12	-	TRBV19	-	TGTGCCAGTAGTATTAAGGGGAGTGGCTACACCTTC	CASSIKGSGYTF
TRBJ1-1	14	few	TRBV29-1	-	TGCAGCGTAAAAATCGCAAGGGGGAACACTGAAGCTTTCTTT	CSVKIARGNTEAFF
TRBJ1-5	13	-	TRBV6-6	TRBD1	TGTGCCAGCAGGGACAGGGGAGGTCAGCCCCAGCATTTT	CASRDRGGQPQHF
TRBJ2-5	17	many	TRBV7-7	-	TGTGCCAGCAGCTCCGGGGGTGACAGGCTTTTGAAAGAGACCCAGTACTTC	CASSSGGDRLLKETQYF
TRBJ1-4	13	once	TRBV25-1	-	TGTGCCAGCAACAGGGTAGGCTACGAAAAACTGTTTTTT	CASNRVGYEKLFF
TRBJ1-5	15	few	TRBV19	TRBD1	TGTGCCAGTAGAGACAACAGGGGGCTCAATCAGCCCCAGCATTTT	CASRDNRGLNQPQHF
TRBJ1-2	12	-	TRBV7-2	-	TGTGCCAGCAGCTCCGGACAGTATGGCTACACCTTC	CASSSGQYGYTF
TRBJ2-2	15	-	TRBV7-8	TRBD2	TGTGCCAGCGGTGGACTAGGGGATATGACCGGGGAGCTGTTTTTT	CASGGLGDMTGELFF